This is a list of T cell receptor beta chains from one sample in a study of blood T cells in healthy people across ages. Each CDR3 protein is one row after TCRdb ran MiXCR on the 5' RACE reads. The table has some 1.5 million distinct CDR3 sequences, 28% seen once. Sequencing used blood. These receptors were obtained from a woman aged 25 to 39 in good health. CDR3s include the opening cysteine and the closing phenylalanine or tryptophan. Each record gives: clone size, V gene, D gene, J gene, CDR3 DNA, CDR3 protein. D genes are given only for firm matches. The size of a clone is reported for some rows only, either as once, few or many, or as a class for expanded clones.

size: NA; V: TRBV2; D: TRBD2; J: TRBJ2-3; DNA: TGTGCCGGACGGAGAGCGGGGGCGCGCACAGATACGCAGTATTTT; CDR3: CAGRRAGARTDTQYF
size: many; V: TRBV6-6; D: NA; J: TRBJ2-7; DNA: TGTGCCAGCAGTTACACGACTCCTGAGGGGCAGTACTTC; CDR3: CASSYTTPEGQYF
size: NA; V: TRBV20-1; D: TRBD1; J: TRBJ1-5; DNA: TGCAGTGCTAGAGAAGGCAGGGGGCGCGATCAGCCCCAGCATTTT; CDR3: CSAREGRGRDQPQHF
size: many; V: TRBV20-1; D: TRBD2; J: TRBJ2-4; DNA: TGCAGTGCTAGTACCGGGACTAGCGGGAACATTCAGTACTTC; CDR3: CSASTGTSGNIQYF
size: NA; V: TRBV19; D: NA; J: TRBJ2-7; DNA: TGTGCCAGTAGACTCGGACGGGGCGGCGAGCAGTACTTC; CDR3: CASRLGRGGEQYF
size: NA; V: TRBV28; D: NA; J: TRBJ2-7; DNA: TGTGCCAGCAGTTCACTGGAGGGGCTCGAGCAGTACTTC; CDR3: CASSSLEGLEQYF
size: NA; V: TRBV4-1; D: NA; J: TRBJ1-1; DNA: TGCGCCAGCAGCCAAGATGTGGGGGCGAACACTGAAGCTTTCTTT; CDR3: CASSQDVGANTEAFF
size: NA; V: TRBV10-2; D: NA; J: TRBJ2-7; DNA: TGCGCCAGTCTAACAGACGGCCTCAACTACGAGCAGTACTTC; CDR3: CASLTDGLNYEQYF
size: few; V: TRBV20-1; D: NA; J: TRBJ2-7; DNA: TGCAGTGCTAGAGTGGAGAGGAGCTCCTGCGAGCAGTACTTC; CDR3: CSARVERSSCEQYF
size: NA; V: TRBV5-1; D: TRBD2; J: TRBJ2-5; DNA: TGCGCCAGCAGCCCTAGCGGGGGCGACCAAGAGACCCAGTACTTC; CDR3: CASSPSGGDQETQYF
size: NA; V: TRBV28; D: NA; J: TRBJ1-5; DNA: TGTGCCAGCCTCGAACGCGGGACGTATAGCAATCAGCCCCAGCATTTT; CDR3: CASLERGTYSNQPQHF
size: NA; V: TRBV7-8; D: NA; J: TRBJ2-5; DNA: TGTGCCAGCAGCTTCCTCCTCCCCGCAGGGAAGTACCAAGAGACCCAGTACTTC; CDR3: CASSFLLPAGKYQETQYF
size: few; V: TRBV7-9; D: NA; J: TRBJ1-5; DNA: TGTGCCAGCAGTCCTGGGGCGGTGTATCCCCAGCATTTT; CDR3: CASSPGAVYPQHF
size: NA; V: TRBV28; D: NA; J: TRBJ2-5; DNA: TGTGCCCGAGACAGTTGGGATCAAGAGACCCCGTACTTC; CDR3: CARDSWDQETPYF
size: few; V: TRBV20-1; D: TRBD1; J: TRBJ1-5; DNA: TGCAGTGCTCGCCTCGGACAGGCTGCCGCCAGCAATCAGCCCCAGCATTTT; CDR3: CSARLGQAAASNQPQHF